This T cell receptor (beta chain) was identified in a study of technical replicates of blood from a few donors. Method: immunoSEQ multiplex PCR; TCRdb's copy keeps in-frame clones and lacks some. The data contain around 56,000 clones, about 95% of them singletons. The germline V gene encodes CDR1 SEHNR and CDR2 FQNEAQ (reference sequence). The CDR3 consists of 17 residues. The junction had 14 bases not matched to a gene; V was cut back by 4 bases and J by 6 bases. The rearrangement joins TRBV7-9 to TRBJ2-5; 10 bases are shared with TRBD1. Sequenced input: PBMCs. This sequence was found in a human donor in good health. Some clones in this sample may be carry-over from other donors' samples. CDR3 residues: CASSYREGQGSPQTQYF. The CDR3 DNA is TGTGCCAGCAGCTACCGGGAGGGACAGGGGTCCCCCCAGACCCAGTACTTC.